A selection of T cell receptor beta chains follows, all from one sample in a study of blood T cell repertoires in COVID-19. Clones were read by immunoSEQ multiplex PCR, and TCRdb kept only the in-frame ones, dropping some. This sample has about 250,000 clones; 84% occur once, and the top ten carry over 1.5%. The sample taken for sequencing was peripheral blood. These receptors were taken from a woman between 40 and 55 years old who had recovered from COVID-19. The CDR3 runs from the conserved cysteine through the conserved F or W. A D gene is named only where the DNA matches it firmly. Some rows mark clone size as missing; the rest say once, few, many or name a class of expanded clone.

>NA|TRBV19|TRBJ2-7|TRBD1
CAGRQGAYEQYF
TGTGCCGGAAGACAGGGGGCCTACGAGCAGTACTTC
>NA|TRBV29-1|TRBJ1-1|TRBD1
CSGRQGTNTEAFF
TGCAGCGGTAGACAGGGAACGAACACTGAAGCTTTCTTT
>NA|TRBV2|TRBJ1-1|NA
CASSQGIPTEAFF
TGTGCCAGCAGCCAGGGGATCCCCACTGAAGCTTTCTTT
>few|TRBV6-5|TRBJ1-1|TRBD1
CASSPRQGLEAFF
TGTGCCAGCAGTCCACGACAGGGGCTTGAAGCTTTCTTT
>NA|TRBV10-3|TRBJ2-1|TRBD1
CATTGDRDLHEQFF
TGTGCCACCACCGGGGACAGGGATCTCCATGAGCAGTTCTTC
>NA|TRBV2|TRBJ2-7|TRBD1
CASRATGAYEQYF
TGTGCCAGCAGGGCTACAGGGGCTTACGAGCAGTACTTC
>NA|TRBV5-4|TRBJ1-2|TRBD1
CASSLTGEYGYTF
TGTGCCAGCAGCTTAACAGGGGAGTATGGCTACACCTTC
>NA|TRBV9|TRBJ2-4|NA
CASSVGTGKNIQYF
TGTGCCAGCAGCGTAGGGACGGGAAAAAACATTCAGTACTTC
>NA|TRBV28|TRBJ1-6|TRBD1
CASSSPGQGEGSPLHF
TGTGCCAGCAGCTCCCCGGGACAGGGTGAAGGGTCACCCCTCCACTTT
>NA|TRBV9|TRBJ2-1|NA
CASSVEAGGLGEQFF
TGTGCCAGCAGCGTAGAGGCAGGGGGGTTGGGTGAGCAGTTCTTC
>NA|TRBV10-2|TRBJ2-7|TRBD1
CASSQDRGGSYEQYF
TGCGCCAGCAGTCAGGACAGGGGCGGCTCCTACGAGCAGTACTTC
>NA|TRBV24-1|TRBJ1-1|NA
CATEGMNTEAFF
TGTGCCACCGAGGGAATGAACACTGAAGCTTTCTTT
>NA|TRBV6-2/TRBV6-3|TRBJ1-2|NA
CASSPSPTGLYGYTF
TGTGCCAGCAGCCCGTCTCCTACAGGGTTGTATGGCTACACCTTC
>NA|TRBV13|TRBJ2-7|TRBD1
CASSLGQGTYEQYF
TGTGCCAGCAGCTTGGGACAGGGTACCTACGAGCAGTACTTC
>NA|TRBV2|TRBJ1-5|TRBD1
CASSGTGENQPQHF
TGTGCCAGCAGTGGGACAGGGGAAAATCAGCCCCAGCATTTT
>NA|TRBV30|TRBJ2-7|TRBD1
CAWSVGTGTYEQYF
TGTGCCTGGAGCGTCGGGACAGGGACATACGAGCAGTACTTC
>few|TRBV23-1|TRBJ2-5|NA
CASSQPDRSRAVETQYF
TGCGCCAGCAGTCAACCAGACAGGTCCAGGGCCGTGGAGACCCAGTACTTC
>few|TRBV2|TRBJ1-1|NA
CASSERVSPAFF
TGTGCCAGCAGTGAAAGAGTATCACCTGCTTTCTTT
>NA|TRBV28|TRBJ2-7|TRBD1
CASFTPGQNYEQYF
TGTGCCAGTTTTACTCCGGGACAGAACTACGAGCAGTACTTC
>NA|TRBV30|TRBJ2-2|NA
CAWTGTRDTGELFF
TGTGCCTGGACCGGGACACGGGACACCGGGGAGCTGTTTTTT
>NA|TRBV2|TRBJ1-1|TRBD1
CASTRTGWDTEAFF
TGTGCCAGCACCCGGACAGGGTGGGACACTGAAGCTTTCTTT
>NA|TRBV28|TRBJ1-1|NA
CASSSGTLSEAFF
TGTGCCAGCAGTTCAGGGACACTAAGTGAAGCTTTCTTT
>NA|TRBV5-1|TRBJ2-7|TRBD2
CASSVSSGGHLEQYF
TGCGCCAGCAGCGTATCTAGCGGGGGGCACTTGGAGCAGTACTTC
>NA|TRBV5-6|TRBJ1-1|TRBD1
CASSPVIQGGTEAFF
TGTGCCAGCAGCCCGGTTATTCAGGGGGGCACTGAAGCTTTCTTT
>NA|TRBV3-1/TRBV3-2|TRBJ1-1|NA
CASSPAVAGWNTEAFF
TGTGCCAGCAGCCCTGCCGTCGCGGGGTGGAACACTGAAGCTTTCTTT
>NA|TRBV19|TRBJ2-3|TRBD1
CASSPYPGQGIQDTQYF
TGTGCCAGTAGTCCATACCCGGGACAGGGTATCCAAGATACGCAGTATTTT
>few|TRBV5-1|TRBJ2-7|TRBD1
CASSVGTGGMREQYF
TGCGCCAGCAGCGTCGGGACAGGGGGCATGAGGGAGCAGTACTTC
>NA|TRBV29-1|TRBJ1-1|NA
CSVEPGGTEAFF
TGCAGCGTTGAACCGGGGGGCACTGAAGCTTTCTTT
>NA|TRBV7-9|TRBJ1-5|TRBD1
CASSFMAGGPPYQPQHF
TGTGCCAGCAGCTTTATGGCAGGGGGCCCACCCTATCAGCCCCAGCATTTT
>NA|TRBV9|TRBJ2-7|TRBD1
CASSVDAGTGGEQYF
TGTGCCAGCAGCGTAGATGCAGGGACAGGGGGCGAGCAGTACTTC
>once|TRBV5-1|TRBJ1-5|NA
CASSPDGVSNQPQHF
TGCGCCAGCAGTCCCGACGGAGTTAGCAATCAGCCCCAGCATTTT
>NA|TRBV5-1|TRBJ2-5|TRBD1
CASSSTTGDQETQYF
TGCGCCAGCAGCTCGACGACAGGGGATCAAGAGACCCAGTACTTC
>NA|TRBV30|TRBJ2-7|NA
CACEGSYEQYF
TGTGCCTGTGAGGGCTCCTACGAGCAGTACTTC
>once|TRBV18|TRBJ1-1|NA
CASSPPGSNTEAFF
TGTGCCAGCTCACCACCGGGCAGTAACACTGAAGCTTTCTTT
>few|TRBV5-4|TRBJ1-6|TRBD1
CASSFRTGGSPLHF
TGTGCCAGCAGCTTTAGGACAGGAGGTTCACCCCTCCACTTT
>NA|TRBV2|TRBJ1-6|NA
CASSRVDHNSPLHF
TGTGCCAGTTCCCGGGTGGATCATAATTCACCCCTCCACTTT
>NA|TRBV19|TRBJ2-3|NA
CASKAGLYTDTQYF
TGTGCCAGTAAGGCGGGGTTATACACAGATACGCAGTATTTT
>NA|TRBV18|TRBJ1-1|NA
CASSPHEVANTEAFF
TGTGCCAGCTCACCACATGAGGTTGCGAACACTGAAGCTTTCTTT
>NA|TRBV7-6|TRBJ1-6|NA
CASSSYSSPLHF
TGTGCCAGCAGCTCCTATAGTTCACCCCTCCACTTT
>NA|TRBV27|TRBJ1-2|NA
CASTTRLGEDGYTF
TGTGCCAGCACCACGCGACTCGGGGAAGATGGCTACACCTTC
>once|TRBV25-1|TRBJ2-2|TRBD1
CASRTGGTTGELFF
TGTGCCAGCAGAACAGGGGGCACCACCGGGGAGCTGTTTTTT
>once|TRBV30|TRBJ1-5|NA
CAWSVSGLHQPQHF
TGTGCCTGGAGTGTATCAGGGCTTCATCAGCCCCAGCATTTT
>NA|TRBV3-1/TRBV3-2|TRBJ1-2|TRBD1
CASSQGQGFGYGYTF
TGTGCCAGCAGCCAGGGACAGGGATTTGGCTATGGCTACACCTTC
>NA|TRBV2|TRBJ1-2|TRBD1
CASSEAGQGAFYGYTF
TGTGCCAGCAGTGAAGCGGGACAGGGGGCCTTTTATGGCTACACCTTC
>few|TRBV2|TRBJ2-1|NA
CASRHQGGDEQFF
TGTGCCAGCAGACACCAGGGGGGTGATGAGCAGTTCTTC
>NA|TRBV7-3|TRBJ2-5|NA
CASSLSQAETQYF
TGTGCCAGCAGCTTATCACAGGCGGAGACCCAGTACTTC
>few|TRBV2|TRBJ1-1|NA
CASSADRNTEAFF
TGTGCCAGCAGTGCCGACAGGAACACTGAAGCTTTCTTT
>NA|TRBV18|TRBJ1-2|NA
CASSARSQSLGFYGYTF
TGTGCCAGCTCCGCGAGGAGTCAATCTCTTGGCTTCTATGGCTACACCTTC
>NA|TRBV11-3|TRBJ2-2|TRBD1
CASSSTGGYGELFF
TGTGCCAGCAGCTCGACAGGGGGCTACGGGGAGCTGTTTTTT
>NA|TRBV24-1|TRBJ2-5|TRBD1
CATSDSTGTGAIETQYF
TGTGCCACCAGTGATTCAACCGGGACAGGGGCCATTGAGACCCAGTACTTC
>NA|TRBV5-1|TRBJ2-2|TRBD1
CASSSTGGFGTGELFF
TGCGCCAGCAGCTCCACAGGGGGCTTCGGCACCGGGGAGCTGTTTTTT
>NA|TRBV7-6|TRBJ2-6|NA
CASSLEGARVSGANVLTF
TGTGCCAGCAGCCTCGAAGGGGCCAGGGTGTCTGGGGCCAACGTCCTGACTTTC